The present TCR beta chain was sequenced within a study of Ad26.COV2.S vaccination and SARS-CoV-2 variants. The CDR3 sequence is 14 residues long. Germline CDR1 is LGHNA and CDR2 is YSLEER. Deletions cut 0 bases from V and 3 bases from J, with 8 bases between. The assay was immunoSEQ multiplex PCR, and TCRdb's table has in-frame clones only and misses some. This table has fewer than 150,000 clones, about nine tenths appearing once. Material: peripheral blood, obtained after recovery from COVID-19. This receptor was taken from a human donor who had recovered from COVID-19. This chain joins TRBV4-3 and TRBJ1-1; D is ambiguous. CDR3 DNA: TGCGCCAGCAGCCAAGATACCGGAGACACTGAAGCTTTCTTT. This codes for CASSQDTGDTEAFF.